The 11 T cell receptor beta chains in this list originate from one sample, sequenced in a study of blood T cell repertoires in COVID-19. Sequenced by immunoSEQ multiplex PCR; TCRdb stores in-frame clones only, minus some. The sample consists of 140,000 to 150,000 clones, 88% of them appearing once. The sample was peripheral blood. Every receptor here comes from a human donor in a cohort sampled during active COVID-19.

V is TRBV3-1 (or the pseudogene TRBV3-2) and J is TRBJ2-3, with 7 bases aligning to TRBD2. J lost 7 bases, V lost 2 bases, and 6 bases had no gene match. CDR3 size: 14 residues. CDR1 and CDR2 (germline): LGHDT, YNNKEL (reference sequence). In DNA, the CDR3 is TGTGCCAGCAGCCAATCGACTAGCAGGAATACGCAGTATTTT. Amino acids: CASSQSTSRNTQYF.

This clone was detected a few times. The chain joins TRBV28 to TRBJ1-5; D remains ambiguous. Germline V lookup: CDR1 MDHEN, CDR2 SYDVKM. Trimming shortened V by 2 bases and J by 3 bases, and 8 bases separated the two germline ends. The CDR3 has 14 amino acids. The CDR3 here is CASSLGQINQPQHF. CDR3 nucleotide sequence: TGTGCCAGCAGTTTAGGGCAGATCAATCAGCCCCAGCATTTT.

V usage is TRBV7-2 and J usage is TRBJ1-4; D remains unclear. The CDR3 is 13 amino acids. Trimming removed 5 bases at V and 0 bases at J, with 4 bases between. CDR1 and CDR2 (germline): SGHTA, FQGNSA. CDR3 coding DNA: TGTGCCAGCAGCCTCTCAACTAATGAAAAACTGTTTTTT. As protein: CASSLSTNEKLFF.

This chain links TRBV5-1 with TRBJ2-1; TRBD1 matches 7 bases. The CDR3 runs to 14 residues. The germline V gene encodes CDR1 SGHRS and CDR2 YFSETQ. V was clipped by 3 bases and J by 8 bases; unmatched bases: 8. The CDR3 here is CASSSRQGIHEQFF. CDR3 coding DNA: TGCGCCAGCAGCTCGAGACAGGGTATCCATGAGCAGTTCTTC.

V and J are TRBV7-9 and TRBJ2-1; 10 bases agree with TRBD2. With 5 bases clipped from V and 5 bases from J, the junction kept 3 bases outside the gene matches. The CDR3 has 14 amino acids. In germline, CDR1 is SEHNR, CDR2 FQNEAQ (reference sequence). The CDR3 nucleotides are TGTGCCAGCAGCATTAGCGGGGGGCACAATGAGCAGTTCTTC. Amino acids: CASSISGGHNEQFF.

V and J are TRBV6-2 or TRBV6-3 and TRBJ1-1, with D tentatively TRBD1 (6 bases). Germline CDR1 MNHEY, CDR2 SVGEGT. The CDR3 loop spans 15 amino acids. The germline V and J ends were trimmed by 5 bases and 1 base, with 14 bases remaining between them. CDR3 bases: TGTGCCAGCAGTGACTACAGGGCAGGGAACACTGAAGCTTTCTTT. Protein: CASSDYRAGNTEAFF.

This chain uses TRBV11-2 with TRBJ1-1, with D maybe TRBD1 (5 bases). V dropped 2 bases and J dropped 0 bases, with 10 bases sitting between them. This CDR3 is built from 15 residues. Per the germline V gene, CDR1 is SGHAT and CDR2 is FQNNGV. CDR3 sequence: CASSLSGLLNTEAFF. DNA of the CDR3: TGTGCCAGCAGCTTATCGGGACTCCTGAACACTGAAGCTTTCTTT.

The rearrangement uses TRBV6-5 and TRBJ2-1; perhaps TRBD2 as D (5 bases). The V end lost 1 base, the J end lost 2 bases, and 9 bases lay between the germline ends. The CDR3 loop spans 15 amino acids. The V gene's germline CDR1 is MNHEY and CDR2 SVGAGI. CDR3: CASSYLAQAYNEQFF. Written as DNA, the CDR3 is TGTGCCAGCAGTTACTTAGCGCAAGCCTACAATGAGCAGTTCTTC.

J is TRBJ2-1 and V is TRBV7-8; tentative D call: TRBD1 (6 bases). Germline lookup yields CDR1 SGHVS and CDR2 FQNEAQ. There are 14 residues in the CDR3. Between the trimmed V and J ends, which lost 3 bases and 7 bases, there was a span of 13 bases. Here the CDR3 reads CASSFRGTGNEQFF. CDR3 nucleotides: TGTGCCAGCAGCTTCAGGGGTACGGGGAATGAGCAGTTCTTC.

The J gene is TRBJ2-6, the V gene TRBV2; perhaps TRBD1 as D (6 bases). Trimming cost V 9 bases and J 1 base, with 16 bases left between them. The germline CDR1 and CDR2 sequences are SNHLY and FYNNEI. CDR3 length: 16 residues. The CDR3 loop is CASTGTRRSGANVLTF. Here the CDR3 DNA reads TGTGCCAGTACCGGGACACGGAGGTCTGGGGCCAACGTCCTGACTTTC.

The sample holds many counts of this clone. This chain connects TRBV5-4 to TRBJ2-7, with 8 bases lining up with TRBD1. J was trimmed by 0 bases and V by 4 bases; bases with no gene match: 6. Germline V gene lookup returns CDR1 SGHNT and CDR2 YYREEE (reference sequence). This CDR3 has 15 residues. CDR3 in DNA: TGTGCCAGCAGCCGGGGACAGGAGGACTCCTACGAGCAGTACTTC. Its translation: CASSRGQEDSYEQYF.